Listed below are T cell receptor beta chains from one sample, sequenced in a study of circulating and synovial CD4+ cells in juvenile arthritis. Only in-frame clones appear in the TCRdb table, and some are missing; sequencing was by immunoSEQ multiplex PCR. The sample includes approximately 35,000 clones, about 95% seen only once; the top ten take around 0.17%. Specimen: CD4+ T cells from blood. Source of these receptors: a human donor with juvenile idiopathic arthritis. The CDR3 runs from the conserved cysteine through the conserved F or W. The D gene is left open where the match is weak. Size is stated for part of the rows, as once, few or many counts, or as a class when the clone is expanded.

length: 13
size: -
J: TRBJ2-1
D: TRBD1
V: TRBV10-1
DNA: TGCGCCAGCAGCGGACAGGGATGGAATGAGCAGTTCTTC
CDR3: CASSGQGWNEQFF

length: 15
size: -
J: TRBJ2-7
D: TRBD1
V: TRBV6-1
DNA: TGTGCCAGCAGAGAAACAGGGGGGACATTTTACGAGCAGTACTTC
CDR3: CASRETGGTFYEQYF

length: 15
size: -
J: TRBJ2-4
D: -
V: TRBV10-3
DNA: TGTGCCATCAGTGAGTCGGGGCAAGCCAAAAACATTCAGTACTTC
CDR3: CAISESGQAKNIQYF

length: 15
size: few
J: TRBJ1-3
D: -
V: TRBV4-3
DNA: TGCGCCAGCAGCCAAGATCGGGGCTCTGGAAACACCATATATTTT
CDR3: CASSQDRGSGNTIYF

length: 13
size: -
J: TRBJ1-1
D: -
V: TRBV19
DNA: TGTGCCAGTAGTAGCAACCAGGGTGAGAGACCTTTCTTT
CDR3: CASSSNQGERPFF

length: 14
size: -
J: TRBJ1-2
D: -
V: TRBV6-1
DNA: TGTGCCAGCAGTGCCCGGGCAGGGCAGAGTGGCTACACCTTC
CDR3: CASSARAGQSGYTF

length: 14
size: -
J: TRBJ1-1
D: TRBD1
V: TRBV28
DNA: TGTGCCAGCAGTTTCGGACAGGTGAACACTGAAGCTTTCTTT
CDR3: CASSFGQVNTEAFF

length: 12
size: -
J: TRBJ2-1
D: -
V: TRBV11-2
DNA: TGTGCCAGCAGCTTGAGTACGGGTCGGAGTTTCTTC
CDR3: CASSLSTGRSFF

length: 17
size: -
J: TRBJ2-7
D: -
V: TRBV4-1
DNA: TGCGCCAGCAGCCAAGATTCCTCGACTAGTACAAACTACGAGCAGTACTTC
CDR3: CASSQDSSTSTNYEQYF

length: 16
size: -
J: TRBJ2-4
D: -
V: TRBV5-1
DNA: TGCGCCAGCAGCCCCACGGTTGGGGGGGCCGGAGCCATTCAGTACTTC
CDR3: CASSPTVGGAGAIQYF

length: 13
size: -
J: TRBJ2-7
D: -
V: TRBV4-3
DNA: TGCGCCAGCAGCCAGAACCTAGGAGGCGAGCAGTACTTC
CDR3: CASSQNLGGEQYF

length: 17
size: -
J: TRBJ1-2
D: TRBD1
V: TRBV4-2
DNA: TGTGCCAGCAGCCCCAGGGACAGGGAAATTCAGGGTCATGGCTACACCTTC
CDR3: CASSPRDREIQGHGYTF

length: 13
size: -
J: TRBJ2-5
D: TRBD1
V: TRBV13
DNA: TGTGCCAGCAGCCGGGACAGCCAAGAGACCCAGTACTTC
CDR3: CASSRDSQETQYF

length: 15
size: once
J: TRBJ2-3
D: TRBD2
V: TRBV10-3
DNA: TGTGCCATCAGCCTAGCGGGGGGTCCAGCTGATACGCAGTATTTT
CDR3: CAISLAGGPADTQYF

length: 13
size: -
J: TRBJ2-7
D: TRBD1
V: TRBV14
DNA: TGTGCCAGCAGCCAAGACAGGGGGAGCCGGCAGTACTTC
CDR3: CASSQDRGSRQYF

length: 11
size: -
J: TRBJ1-2
D: -
V: TRBV9
DNA: TGTGCCAGCAGCGTAAACGGTGGCTACACCTTC
CDR3: CASSVNGGYTF

length: 15
size: -
J: TRBJ1-2
D: -
V: TRBV28
DNA: TGTGCCAGCAGTCCCCACCTAACAGGCCTCTATGGCTACACCTTC
CDR3: CASSPHLTGLYGYTF

length: 14
size: -
J: TRBJ1-1
D: TRBD1
V: TRBV29-1
DNA: TGCAGTGGCGGGACAGCCAAAAGGAACACTGAAGCTTTCTTT
CDR3: CSGGTAKRNTEAFF

length: 14
size: -
J: TRBJ2-1
D: -
V: TRBV7-2
DNA: TGTGCCAGCAGCTTTGAGGGGGCCTACAATGAGCAGTTCTTC
CDR3: CASSFEGAYNEQFF

length: 13
size: -
J: TRBJ1-3
D: -
V: TRBV9
DNA: TGTGCCAGCAGTCCCTTCTTAGGAAACACCATATATTTT
CDR3: CASSPFLGNTIYF

length: 15
size: -
J: TRBJ1-6
D: -
V: TRBV2
DNA: TGTGCCAGCAGTGAAGACAGGGTTAAGAATTCACCCCTCCACTTT
CDR3: CASSEDRVKNSPLHF

length: 13
size: -
J: TRBJ2-1
D: -
V: TRBV19
DNA: TGTGCCAGTAGTATCCAGGCCTACAATGAGCAGTTCTTC
CDR3: CASSIQAYNEQFF

length: 13
size: -
J: TRBJ1-5
D: -
V: TRBV10-1
DNA: TGCGCCAGCAGTGCAGGGCCCAATCAGCCCCAGCATTTT
CDR3: CASSAGPNQPQHF

length: 17
size: -
J: TRBJ1-6
D: -
V: TRBV19
DNA: TGTGCCAGTAGTATAGATGAACGGACAGACCATAATTCACCCCTCCACTTT
CDR3: CASSIDERTDHNSPLHF

length: 15
size: -
J: TRBJ2-3
D: TRBD2
V: TRBV6-5
DNA: TGTGCCAGCAGTTTTGAGCGGGGGGAAACAGATACGCAGTATTTT
CDR3: CASSFERGETDTQYF

length: 11
size: -
J: TRBJ2-1
D: -
V: TRBV18
DNA: TGTGCCAGCTCACCCCCGGGTGCGCAGTTCTTC
CDR3: CASSPPGAQFF

length: 17
size: -
J: TRBJ2-2
D: TRBD2
V: TRBV7-2
DNA: TGTGCCAGCAGCTTAGGGACTAGCGGGAGGGCGAACGGGGAGCTGTTTTTT
CDR3: CASSLGTSGRANGELFF

length: 14
size: once
J: TRBJ1-1
D: TRBD1
V: TRBV9
DNA: TGTGCCAGCAGCGCGGGACAGGGAAGTGCTGAAGCTTTCTTT
CDR3: CASSAGQGSAEAFF

length: 11
size: -
J: TRBJ2-7
D: TRBD2
V: TRBV20-1
DNA: TGCAGTGCGGGAGGGCCCTACGAGCAATACTTC
CDR3: CSAGGPYEQYF

length: 16
size: -
J: TRBJ2-7
D: TRBD2
V: TRBV9
DNA: TGTGCCAGCAGCGTAGGACTAGCGGGAGATCCTAACGAGCAGTACTTC
CDR3: CASSVGLAGDPNEQYF

length: 15
size: -
J: TRBJ2-2
D: TRBD2
V: TRBV2
DNA: TGTGCCAGCCTTTTGGGGGGGACGAACACCGGGGAGCTGTTTTTT
CDR3: CASLLGGTNTGELFF

length: 14
size: -
J: TRBJ2-3
D: TRBD2
V: TRBV4-1
DNA: TGCGCCAGCAGCTCGACTAGCGGGGGGGATACGCAGTATTTT
CDR3: CASSSTSGGDTQYF

length: 15
size: -
J: TRBJ2-5
D: TRBD2
V: TRBV28
DNA: TGTGCCAGCAGCCCCAGTAGCGGGGGGCAAGAGACCCAGTACTTC
CDR3: CASSPSSGGQETQYF

length: 16
size: -
J: TRBJ2-3
D: TRBD2
V: TRBV19
DNA: TGTGCCAGTAGCCCCCCCTGGCTAGCGGTCGGAGATACGCAGTATTTT
CDR3: CASSPPWLAVGDTQYF

length: 15
size: -
J: TRBJ2-4
D: -
V: TRBV18
DNA: TGTGCCAGCTCACTTGGGGCAGGAGCCAAAAACATTCAGTACTTC
CDR3: CASSLGAGAKNIQYF

length: 19
size: -
J: TRBJ1-1
D: -
V: TRBV21-1
DNA: TGTGCCAGCATCACTTACCCCCGGGACAGGGCGCGCATGAACACTGAAGCTTTCTTT
CDR3: CASITYPRDRARMNTEAFF

length: 16
size: -
J: TRBJ2-3
D: TRBD2
V: TRBV6-4
DNA: TGTGCCAGCAGCCTAGAGGCGGGAGGGGGCACAGATACGCAGTATTTT
CDR3: CASSLEAGGGTDTQYF

length: 15
size: -
J: TRBJ2-5
D: -
V: TRBV4-1
DNA: TGCGCCAGCAGCCAAGATCCTTCGGGAACGGAGACCCAGTACTTC
CDR3: CASSQDPSGTETQYF

length: 15
size: -
J: TRBJ1-4
D: TRBD1
V: TRBV6-1
DNA: TGTGCCTACGGACAGGACAGTGCAACTAATGAAAAACTGTTTTTT
CDR3: CAYGQDSATNEKLFF

length: 17
size: -
J: TRBJ2-5
D: TRBD2
V: TRBV7-9
DNA: TGTGCCAGCAGCTTAGGGAGTGGCGGGGGGTATGGAGAGACCCAGTACTTC
CDR3: CASSLGSGGGYGETQYF

length: 15
size: -
J: TRBJ1-3
D: -
V: TRBV5-1
DNA: TGCGCCAGCAGTCTAGAGGTGACTTCTGGAAACACCATATATTTT
CDR3: CASSLEVTSGNTIYF

length: 17
size: -
J: TRBJ2-3
D: TRBD2
V: TRBV27
DNA: TGTGCCAGCAGTTTAATCCCCGGCGGGGGGGCGGGGGATACGCAGTATTTT
CDR3: CASSLIPGGGAGDTQYF

length: 18
size: -
J: TRBJ1-2
D: TRBD1
V: TRBV4-3
DNA: TGCGCCAGCAGCCAAGACGGGGGACAGGGGACCACTAACTATGGCTACACCTTC
CDR3: CASSQDGGQGTTNYGYTF

length: 13
size: -
J: TRBJ2-7
D: TRBD1
V: TRBV7-3
DNA: TGTGCCAGCAGCGCCTGGGACAGCTACGAGCAGTACTTC
CDR3: CASSAWDSYEQYF

length: 15
size: -
J: TRBJ2-7
D: TRBD2
V: TRBV9
DNA: TGTGCCAGCAGCCCCCAACTAGCGGGAGTTTACGAGCAGTACTTC
CDR3: CASSPQLAGVYEQYF

length: 16
size: -
J: TRBJ1-1
D: -
V: TRBV7-2
DNA: TGTGCCAGCAGCTTACGGGCAGGGAAAGTTGGTACTGAAGCTTTCTTT
CDR3: CASSLRAGKVGTEAFF

length: 14
size: -
J: TRBJ2-7
D: TRBD1
V: TRBV28
DNA: TGTGCCAGCAAACGACAGGGGCTAGCCTACGAGCAGTACTTC
CDR3: CASKRQGLAYEQYF

length: 14
size: -
J: TRBJ2-5
D: TRBD1
V: TRBV5-1
DNA: TGCGCCAGCAGCTTGACAGGGGGGCAAGAGACCCAGTACTTC
CDR3: CASSLTGGQETQYF

length: 14
size: -
J: TRBJ2-2
D: TRBD2
V: TRBV25-1
DNA: TGTGCCAGCAGTTTAGCGGGGGGGGCCGGGGAGCTGTTTTTT
CDR3: CASSLAGGAGELFF

length: 14
size: once
J: TRBJ2-7
D: TRBD2
V: TRBV7-2
DNA: TGTGCCAGCAGCTTAACTAGCGGGAGTTACGAGCAGTACTTC
CDR3: CASSLTSGSYEQYF

length: 15
size: once
J: TRBJ1-5
D: -
V: TRBV30
DNA: TGTGCCTGGAGTGCCCCGGGGGTTGCAACTCAGCCCCAGCATTTT
CDR3: CAWSAPGVATQPQHF

length: 15
size: -
J: TRBJ1-1
D: -
V: TRBV19
DNA: TGTGCCAGTAGTATGACTCGGGACTGGAACACTGAAGCTTTCTTT
CDR3: CASSMTRDWNTEAFF

length: 16
size: -
J: TRBJ1-5
D: -
V: TRBV4-1
DNA: TGCGCCAGCAGCCAAGGGGCCGGGGGAGGCAATCAGCCCCAGCATTTT
CDR3: CASSQGAGGGNQPQHF